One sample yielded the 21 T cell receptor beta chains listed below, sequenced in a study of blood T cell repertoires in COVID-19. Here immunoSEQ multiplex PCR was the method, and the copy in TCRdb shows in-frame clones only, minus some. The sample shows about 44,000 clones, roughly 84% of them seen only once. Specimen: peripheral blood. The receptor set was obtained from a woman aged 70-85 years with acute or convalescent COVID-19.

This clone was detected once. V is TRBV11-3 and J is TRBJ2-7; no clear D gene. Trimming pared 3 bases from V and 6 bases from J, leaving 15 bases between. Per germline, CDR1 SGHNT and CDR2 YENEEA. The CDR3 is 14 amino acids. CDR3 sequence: CASSFSRSVGEQYF. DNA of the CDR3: TGTGCCAGCAGCTTCTCTAGGAGTGTGGGCGAGCAGTACTTC. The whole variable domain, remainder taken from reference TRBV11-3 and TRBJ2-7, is EAGVVQSPRYKIIEKKQPVAFWCNPISGHNTLYWYLQNLGQGPELLIRYENEEAVDDSQLPKDRFSAERLKGVDSTLKIQPAELGDSAVYLCASSFSRSVGEQYFGPGTRLTVT.

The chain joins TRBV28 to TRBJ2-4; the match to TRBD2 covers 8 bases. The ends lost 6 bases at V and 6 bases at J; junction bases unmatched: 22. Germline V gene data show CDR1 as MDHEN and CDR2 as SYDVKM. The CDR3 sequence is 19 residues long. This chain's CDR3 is CASSEPRGGLRSGRNIQYF. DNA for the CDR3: TGTGCCAGCAGCGAACCACGGGGGGGTTTGCGTTCCGGTAGAAACATTCAGTACTTC.

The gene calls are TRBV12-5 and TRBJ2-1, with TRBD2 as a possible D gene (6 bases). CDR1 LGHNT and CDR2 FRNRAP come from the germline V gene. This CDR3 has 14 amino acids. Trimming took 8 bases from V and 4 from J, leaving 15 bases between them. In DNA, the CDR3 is TGTGCTAGTACTACGACCAGCGGGTACAATGAGCAGTTCTTC. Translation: CASTTTSGYNEQFF.

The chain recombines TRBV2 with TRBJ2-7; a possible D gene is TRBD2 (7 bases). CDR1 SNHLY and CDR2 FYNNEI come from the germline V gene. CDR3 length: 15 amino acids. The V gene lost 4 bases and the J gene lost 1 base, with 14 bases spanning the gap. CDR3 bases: TGTGCCAGCAGTGGAGAGGGAGGGGGTTCCTACGAGCAGTACTTC. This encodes CASSGEGGGSYEQYF.

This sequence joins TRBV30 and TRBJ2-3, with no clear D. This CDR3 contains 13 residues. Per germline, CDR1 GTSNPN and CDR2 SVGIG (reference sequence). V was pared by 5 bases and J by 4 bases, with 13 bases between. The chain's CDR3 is CAWLKLRSDTQYF. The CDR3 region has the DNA TGTGCCTGGCTAAAGCTCCGATCAGATACGCAGTATTTT.

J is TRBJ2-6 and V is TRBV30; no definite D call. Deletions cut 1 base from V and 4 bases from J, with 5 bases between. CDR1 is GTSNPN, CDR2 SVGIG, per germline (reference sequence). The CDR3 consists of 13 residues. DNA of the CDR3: TGTGCCTGGAGTGGTTCAGGGGCCAACGTCCTGACTTTC. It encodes CAWSGSGANVLTF.

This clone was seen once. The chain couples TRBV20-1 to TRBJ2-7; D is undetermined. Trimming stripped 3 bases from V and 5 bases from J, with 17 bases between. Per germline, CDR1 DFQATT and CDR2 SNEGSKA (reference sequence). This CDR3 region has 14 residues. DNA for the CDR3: TGCAGTGCTAGTGCCACGGAGCGCGGAAACGAGCAGTACTTC. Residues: CSASATERGNEQYF.

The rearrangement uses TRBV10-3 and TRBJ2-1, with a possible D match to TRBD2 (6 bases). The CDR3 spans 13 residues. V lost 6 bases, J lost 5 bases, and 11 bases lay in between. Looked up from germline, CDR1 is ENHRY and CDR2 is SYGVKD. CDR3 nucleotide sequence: TGTGCCATCAGGCCGGGACTTGACAATGAGCAGTTCTTC. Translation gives CAIRPGLDNEQFF.

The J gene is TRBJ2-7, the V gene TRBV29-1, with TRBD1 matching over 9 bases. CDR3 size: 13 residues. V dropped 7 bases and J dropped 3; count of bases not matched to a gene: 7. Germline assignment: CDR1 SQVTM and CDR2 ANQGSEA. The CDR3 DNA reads TGCAGCGCCCGGACAGGGGCGATCTACGAGCAGTACTTC. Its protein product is CSARTGAIYEQYF.

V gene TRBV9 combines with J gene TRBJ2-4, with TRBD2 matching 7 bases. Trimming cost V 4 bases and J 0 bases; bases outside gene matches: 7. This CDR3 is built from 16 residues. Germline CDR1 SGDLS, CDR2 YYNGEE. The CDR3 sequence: CASSLGLDLAKNIQYF. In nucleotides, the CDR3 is TGTGCCAGCAGCCTCGGACTAGATCTAGCCAAAAACATTCAGTACTTC.

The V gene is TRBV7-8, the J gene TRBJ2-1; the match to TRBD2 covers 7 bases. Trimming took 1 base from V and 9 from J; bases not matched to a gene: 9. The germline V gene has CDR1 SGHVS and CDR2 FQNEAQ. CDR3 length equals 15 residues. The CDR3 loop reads CASSLVAGVAFEQFF. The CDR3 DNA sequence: TGTGCCAGCAGCTTAGTCGCGGGAGTGGCGTTTGAGCAGTTCTTC.

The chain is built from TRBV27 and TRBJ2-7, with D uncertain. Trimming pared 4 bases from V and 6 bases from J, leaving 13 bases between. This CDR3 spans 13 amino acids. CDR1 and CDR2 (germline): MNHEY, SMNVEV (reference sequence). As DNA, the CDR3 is TGTGCCAGCAGTTCTCCCGCGCGTAGCGAGCAGTACTTC. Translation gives CASSSPARSEQYF.

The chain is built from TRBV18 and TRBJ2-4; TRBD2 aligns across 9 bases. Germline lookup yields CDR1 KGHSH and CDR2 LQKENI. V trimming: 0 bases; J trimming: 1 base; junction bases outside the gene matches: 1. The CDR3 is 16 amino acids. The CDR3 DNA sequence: TGTGCCAGCTCACCACCGAGCGGGAGGGCCAAAAACATTCAGTACTTC. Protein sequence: CASSPPSGRAKNIQYF.

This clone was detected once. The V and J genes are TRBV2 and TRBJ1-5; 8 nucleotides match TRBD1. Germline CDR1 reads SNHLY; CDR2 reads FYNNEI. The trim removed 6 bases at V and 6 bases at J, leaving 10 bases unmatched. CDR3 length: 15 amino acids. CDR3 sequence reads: CASRSETGVSQPQHF. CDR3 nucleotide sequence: TGTGCCAGCAGGAGCGAGACAGGGGTGAGTCAGCCCCAGCATTTT.

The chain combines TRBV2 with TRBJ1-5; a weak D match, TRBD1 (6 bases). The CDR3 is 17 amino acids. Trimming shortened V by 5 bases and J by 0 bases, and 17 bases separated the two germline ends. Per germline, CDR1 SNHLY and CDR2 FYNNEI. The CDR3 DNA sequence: TGTGCCAGCAGTCGAGGACAGCGGGGTTATAGCAATCAGCCCCAGCATTTT. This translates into CASSRGQRGYSNQPQHF.

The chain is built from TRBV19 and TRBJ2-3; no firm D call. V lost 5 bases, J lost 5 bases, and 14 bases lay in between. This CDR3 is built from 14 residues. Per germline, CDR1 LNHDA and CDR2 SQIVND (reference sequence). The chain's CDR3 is CASSLQVFGDTQYF. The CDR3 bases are TGTGCCAGTAGTTTGCAGGTTTTTGGAGATACGCAGTATTTT.

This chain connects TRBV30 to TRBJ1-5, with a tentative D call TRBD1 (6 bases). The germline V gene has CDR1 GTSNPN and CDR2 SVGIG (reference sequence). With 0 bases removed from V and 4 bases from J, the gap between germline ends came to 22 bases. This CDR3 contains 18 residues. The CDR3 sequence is CAWSVPTSTGGPNQPQHF. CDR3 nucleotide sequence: TGTGCCTGGAGTGTACCCACCTCGACAGGTGGGCCTAATCAGCCCCAGCATTTT.

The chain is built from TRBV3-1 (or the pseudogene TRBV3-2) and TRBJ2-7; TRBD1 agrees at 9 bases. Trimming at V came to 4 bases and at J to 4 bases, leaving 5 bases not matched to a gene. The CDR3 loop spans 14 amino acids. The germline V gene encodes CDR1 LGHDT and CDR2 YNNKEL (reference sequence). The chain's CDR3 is CASSRPGTGYEQYF. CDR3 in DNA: TGTGCCAGCAGCCGACCCGGGACAGGGTACGAGCAGTACTTC.

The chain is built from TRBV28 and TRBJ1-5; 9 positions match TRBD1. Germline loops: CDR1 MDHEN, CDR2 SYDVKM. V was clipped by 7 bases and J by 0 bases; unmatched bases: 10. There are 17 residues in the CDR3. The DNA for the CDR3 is TGTGCCAGCATCCAGGAGGGACAGGGCCATAGCAATCAGCCCCAGCATTTT. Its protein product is CASIQEGQGHSNQPQHF.

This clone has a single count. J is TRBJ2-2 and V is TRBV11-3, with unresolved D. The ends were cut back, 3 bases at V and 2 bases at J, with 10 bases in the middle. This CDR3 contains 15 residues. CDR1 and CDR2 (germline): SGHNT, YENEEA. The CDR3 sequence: CASSFAGVNTGELFF. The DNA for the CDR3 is TGTGCCAGCAGCTTCGCCGGAGTTAACACCGGGGAGCTGTTTTTT.

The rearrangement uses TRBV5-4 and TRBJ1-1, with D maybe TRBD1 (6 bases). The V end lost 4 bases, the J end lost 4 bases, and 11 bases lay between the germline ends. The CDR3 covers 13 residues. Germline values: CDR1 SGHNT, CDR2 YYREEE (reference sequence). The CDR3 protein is CASSKTGTTEAFF. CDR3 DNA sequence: TGTGCCAGCAGCAAAACAGGGACCACTGAAGCTTTCTTT.